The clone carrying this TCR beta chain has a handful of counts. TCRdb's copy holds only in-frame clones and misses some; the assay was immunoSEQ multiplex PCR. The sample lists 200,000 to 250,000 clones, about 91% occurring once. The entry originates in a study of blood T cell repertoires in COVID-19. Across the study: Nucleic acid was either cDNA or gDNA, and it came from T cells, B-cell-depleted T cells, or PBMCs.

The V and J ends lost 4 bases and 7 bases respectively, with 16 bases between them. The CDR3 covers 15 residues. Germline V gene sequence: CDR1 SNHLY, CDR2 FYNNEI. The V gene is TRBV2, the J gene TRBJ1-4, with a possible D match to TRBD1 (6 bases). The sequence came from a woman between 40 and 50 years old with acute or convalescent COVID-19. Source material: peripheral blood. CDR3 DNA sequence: TGTGCCAGCAGTGTTCAACAGGGCCTGCCTGAAAAACTGTTTTTT. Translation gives CASSVQQGLPEKLFF.